Given below is one T cell receptor beta chain in context. The data belong to a study of cytotoxic CD8 clonotypes in ibrutinib-treated CLL. The V gene's germline CDR1 is SGHRS and CDR2 YFSETQ. CDR3 length equals 14 residues. V lost 1 base to trimming and J lost 3 bases; unmatched junction nucleotides: 4. The table came from immunoSEQ multiplex PCR; TCRdb's copy has only in-frame clones and leaves some out. The sample records fewer than 400,000 clones, over 60% being singletons. Roughly 2 micrograms of genomic DNA from cryopreserved PBMCs went into TCR beta libraries. This clonotype was sampled from a human donor with chronic lymphocytic leukemia. Sample: PBMCs, taken after 36 months of ibrutinib treatment. V is TRBV5-1 and J is TRBJ2-7; TRBD1 aligns across 7 bases. The CDR3 here is CASSLRQGHYEQYF. CDR3 bases: TGCGCCAGCAGCTTGCGACAGGGACACTACGAGCAGTACTTC.